This entry is about one T cell receptor beta chain. The second PCR ran roughly 6 to 12 cycles with a sample-barcoded 5' primer and J-beta primers. TCRdb re-called the 5' RACE reads through MiXCR, storing one row per CDR3 protein. The repertoire holds 1,500,000 or so distinct CDR3 sequences, with approximately 43% as singletons. The sample belongs to a study of blood T cells in healthy people across ages. Germline V gives CDR1 SNHLY, CDR2 FYNNEI. The CDR3 length is 16 residues. The V and J ends lost 4 bases and 3 bases respectively, with 16 bases between them. The sequenced material came from blood. The rearrangement uses TRBV2 and TRBJ2-1; weak D call: TRBD1 (5 bases). The sequence was obtained from a woman younger than 30 in good health. This chain's CDR3 is CASSGGGAAIYNEQFF. The CDR3 DNA sequence: TGTGCCAGCAGTGGGGGTGGGGCGGCAATCTACAATGAGCAGTTCTTC.